A selection of T cell receptor beta chains follows, all from one sample in a study of beta chain features in type 1 diabetes. The assay was immunoSEQ multiplex PCR, and TCRdb's table has in-frame clones only and misses some. The sample carries over 20,000 clones, roughly 53% recorded once. The sequenced material came from stem cell memory CD4+ T cells from blood. The receptors were gathered from a man aged 30-40 years with type 1 diabetes. Both conserved end residues are part of each CDR3.

>TRBV5-1
CASSPYVVGLETQYF
>TRBV5-4
CASSPGRVEQFF
>TRBV29-1
CSVGSSGGSYEQYF
>TRBV5-4
CASSLKVAGESDTQYF
>TRBV11-2
CASSSSAGQSYEQYF
>TRBV7-2
CASSRGGGVHTGYTF
>TRBV11-3
CASSLVRNEQFF
>TRBV5-1
CASKINGRAVADTQYF
>TRBV2
CASSESPVKNTEAFF
>TRBV9
CASTAAGVNYGYTF
>TRBV18
CASSPNQGARETQYF
>TRBV29-1
CSVSVVSAGAFF
>TRBV11-2
CASSFLGTRTYEQYF
>TRBV19
CASSIPRMSNYGYTF
>TRBV6-1
CASSGGQGSYNEQFF
>TRBV2
CASSDPGGFGETQYF
>TRBV5-1
CASSLGPLNYGYTF
>TRBV30
CAWSLTGREAFF
>TRBV29-1
CSVLIGTGGGNQPQHF
>TRBV5-1
CASSWGGPETQYF
>TRBV5-1
CASSQTGTSNQPQHF
>TRBV19
CASSIDPQGAYQPQHF
>TRBV9
CASSVGTQETQYF
>TRBV11-3
CASSPTRLAGAEQYF
>TRBV6-1
CASSVGQGSSYGYTF
>TRBV5-6
CASSRDYYEQYF
>TRBV27
CASSPGRRPQGIYGYTF
>TRBV19
CASSRTSGSGDNEQFF